The next 5 T cell receptor beta chains were all read from a single sample in a study of technical replicates of blood from a handful of donors (dated by TCRdb to about 2017). Libraries were constructed by the immunoSEQ multiplex PCR assay. This is the immuneACCESS table as TCRdb keeps it, with only in-frame sequences that have V and J called. A part of the clones is gone; compared with another copy, unresolved V genes explain less than half, and the rest is unexplained. Here the sample has some 13,000 clones; roughly 94% occur a single time. The ten largest clones capture around 7% of the sample. What was sequenced was PBMCs. These receptor sequences come from a human donor in good health.

This clone is a singleton in its sample. The rearrangement joins TRBV7-9 to TRBJ2-1, with TRBD2 matching 10 bases. J lost 15 bases, V lost 5 bases, and 13 bases had no gene match. The CDR3 has 14 amino acids. Germline values: CDR1 SEHNR, CDR2 FQNEAQ (reference sequence). The CDR3 DNA reads TGTGCCAGCAGCCACGGACTAGCGGCTACTAGAGGGTTCTTC. Its translation is CASSHGLAATRGFF.

The rearrangement uses TRBV5-1 and TRBJ2-2; tentative D call: TRBD1 (5 bases). V was shortened by 6 bases and J by 0 bases, with 21 bases between the two germline ends. This CDR3 region has 18 residues. Germline V gene data show CDR1 as SGHRS and CDR2 as YFSETQ. This CDR3 reads CASKKGILKVANTGELFF. CDR3 coding DNA: TGCGCCAGCAAGAAGGGGATCCTTAAGGTCGCGAACACCGGGGAGCTGTTTTTT.

The chain recombines TRBV7-8 with TRBJ2-5; D perhaps matches TRBD2 (5 bases). Trimming shortened V by 5 bases and J by 0 bases, and 10 bases separated the two germline ends. CDR3 length: 14 residues. Per germline, CDR1 SGHVS and CDR2 FQNEAQ. CDR3 residues: CASSVLANQETQYF. The CDR3 DNA reads TGTGCCAGCAGCGTCCTAGCTAACCAAGAGACCCAGTACTTC. The full variable domain, its missing parts supplied by reference TRBV7-8 and TRBJ2-5, is GAGVSQSPRYKVAKRGQDVALRCDPISGHVSLFWYQQALGQGPEFLTYFQNEAQLDKSGLPSDRFFAERPEGSVSTLKIQRTQQEDSAVYLCASSVLANQETQYFGPGTRLLVL.

The chain combines TRBV2 with TRBJ2-3, with D perhaps matching TRBD1 (6 bases). The V end lost 7 bases, the J end lost 3 bases, and 8 bases lay between the germline ends. CDR3 length: 12 residues. Per germline, CDR1 SNHLY and CDR2 FYNNEI. CDR3: CASTGVTDTQYF. DNA for the CDR3: TGTGCCAGCACAGGGGTAACAGATACGCAGTATTTT.

Only one count was recorded for this clone. Here the CDR3 reads CASSRDINYGYTF. CDR3 DNA sequence: TGTGCCAGCAGTCGGGACATAAACTATGGCTACACCTTC. V usage is TRBV6-5 and J usage is TRBJ1-2; maybe TRBD1 (6 bases). Germline V gives CDR1 MNHEY, CDR2 SVGAGI. The length of the CDR3 is 13 residues. V was clipped by 5 bases and J by 2 bases, with 9 bases between them.